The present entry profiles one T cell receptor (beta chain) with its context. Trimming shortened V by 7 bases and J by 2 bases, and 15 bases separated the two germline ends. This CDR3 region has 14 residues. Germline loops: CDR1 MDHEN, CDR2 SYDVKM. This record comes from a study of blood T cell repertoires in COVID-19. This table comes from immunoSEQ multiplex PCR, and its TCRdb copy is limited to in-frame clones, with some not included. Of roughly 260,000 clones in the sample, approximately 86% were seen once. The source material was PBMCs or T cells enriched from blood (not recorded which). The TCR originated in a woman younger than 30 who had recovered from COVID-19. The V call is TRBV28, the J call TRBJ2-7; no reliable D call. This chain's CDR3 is CASTLGLAAYEQYF. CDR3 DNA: TGTGCCAGCACTTTGGGTTTGGCGGCCTACGAGCAGTACTTC.